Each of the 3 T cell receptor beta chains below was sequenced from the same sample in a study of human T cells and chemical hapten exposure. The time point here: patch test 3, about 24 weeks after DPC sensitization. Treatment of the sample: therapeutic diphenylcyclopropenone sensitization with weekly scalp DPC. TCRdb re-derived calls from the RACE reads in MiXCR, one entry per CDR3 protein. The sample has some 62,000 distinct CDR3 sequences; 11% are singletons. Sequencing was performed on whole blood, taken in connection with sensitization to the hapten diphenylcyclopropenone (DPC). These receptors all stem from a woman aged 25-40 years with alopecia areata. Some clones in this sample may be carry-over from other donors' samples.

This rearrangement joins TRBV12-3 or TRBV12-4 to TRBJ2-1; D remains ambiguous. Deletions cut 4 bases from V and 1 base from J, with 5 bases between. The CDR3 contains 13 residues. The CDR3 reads CASSYSSYNEQFF. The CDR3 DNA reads TGTGCCAGCAGTTACAGTTCCTACAATGAGCAGTTCTTC.

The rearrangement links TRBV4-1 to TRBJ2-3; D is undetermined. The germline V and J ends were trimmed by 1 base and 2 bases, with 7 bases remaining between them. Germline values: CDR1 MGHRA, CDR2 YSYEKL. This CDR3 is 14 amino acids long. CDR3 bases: TGCGCCAGCAGCCAAGTCCCCACCACAGATACGCAGTATTTT. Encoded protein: CASSQVPTTDTQYF.

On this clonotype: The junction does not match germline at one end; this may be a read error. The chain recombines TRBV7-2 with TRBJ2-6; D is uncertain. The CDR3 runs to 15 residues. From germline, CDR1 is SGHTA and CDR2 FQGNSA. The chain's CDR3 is CASSRAHSGTNVLTF. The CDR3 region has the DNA TGTGCCAGCAGTCGGGCCCACTCTGGGACCAACGTCCTGACTTTC.